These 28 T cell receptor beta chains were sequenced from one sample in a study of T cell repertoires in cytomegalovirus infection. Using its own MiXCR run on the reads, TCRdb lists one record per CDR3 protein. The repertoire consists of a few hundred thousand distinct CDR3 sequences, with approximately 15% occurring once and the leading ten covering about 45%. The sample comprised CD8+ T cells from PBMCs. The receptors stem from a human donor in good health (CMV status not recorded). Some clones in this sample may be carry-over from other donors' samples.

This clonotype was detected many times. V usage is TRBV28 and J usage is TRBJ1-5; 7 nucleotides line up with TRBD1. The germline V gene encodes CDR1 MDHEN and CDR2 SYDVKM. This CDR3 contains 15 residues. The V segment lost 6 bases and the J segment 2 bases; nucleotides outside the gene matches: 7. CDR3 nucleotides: TGTGCCAGCAGCATAGACAGGGTGGGCAATCAGCCCCAGCATTTT. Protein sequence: CASSIDRVGNQPQHF.

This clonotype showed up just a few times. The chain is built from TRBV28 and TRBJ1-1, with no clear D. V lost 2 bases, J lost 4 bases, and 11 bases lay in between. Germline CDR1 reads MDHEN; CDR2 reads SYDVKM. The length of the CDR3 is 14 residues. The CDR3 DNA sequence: TGTGCCAGCAGTTTACTTGGTACGAGCACTGAAGCTTTCTTT. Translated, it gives CASSLLGTSTEAFF.

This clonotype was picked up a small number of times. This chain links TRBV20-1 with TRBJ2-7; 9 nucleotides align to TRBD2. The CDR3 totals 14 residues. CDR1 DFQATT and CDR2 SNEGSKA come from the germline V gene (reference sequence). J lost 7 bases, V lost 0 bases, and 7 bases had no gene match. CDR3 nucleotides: TGCAGTGCTAGAGATCCGGCGGGAGGGGAGGAGCAGTACTTC. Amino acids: CSARDPAGGEEQYF.

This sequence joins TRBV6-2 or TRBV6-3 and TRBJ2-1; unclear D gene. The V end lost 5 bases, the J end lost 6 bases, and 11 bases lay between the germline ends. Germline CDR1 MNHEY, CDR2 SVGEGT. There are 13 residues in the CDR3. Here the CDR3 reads CASSPDRFNEQFF. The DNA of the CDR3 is TGTGCCAGCAGTCCGGACCGATTCAATGAGCAGTTCTTC.

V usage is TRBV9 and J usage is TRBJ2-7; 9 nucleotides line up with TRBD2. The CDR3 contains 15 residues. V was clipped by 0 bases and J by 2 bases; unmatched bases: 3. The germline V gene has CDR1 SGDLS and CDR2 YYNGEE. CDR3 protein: CASSVAAGGPYEQYF. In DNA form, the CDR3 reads TGTGCCAGCAGCGTAGCAGCGGGGGGCCCCTACGAGCAGTACTTC.

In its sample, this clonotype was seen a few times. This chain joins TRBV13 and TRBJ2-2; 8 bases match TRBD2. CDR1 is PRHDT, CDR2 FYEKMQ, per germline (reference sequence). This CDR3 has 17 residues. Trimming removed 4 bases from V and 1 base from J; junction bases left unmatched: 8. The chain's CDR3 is CASSSETSGGNTGELFF. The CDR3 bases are TGTGCCAGCAGCTCCGAGACGAGCGGGGGGAACACCGGGGAGCTGTTTTTT.

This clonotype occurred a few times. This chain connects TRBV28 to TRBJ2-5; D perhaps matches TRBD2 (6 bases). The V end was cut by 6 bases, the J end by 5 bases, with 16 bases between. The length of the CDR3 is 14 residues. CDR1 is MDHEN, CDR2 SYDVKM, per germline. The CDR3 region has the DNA TGTGCCAGCAGCCGAATGGAGGGGTGGGAGACCCAGTACTTC. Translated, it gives CASSRMEGWETQYF.

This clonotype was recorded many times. CDR3 in amino acids: CASSLADRVSTDTQYF. The CDR3 DNA reads as TGTGCCAGCAGCTTAGCGGACAGGGTGAGCACAGATACGCAGTATTTT. The genes are TRBV7-2 and TRBJ2-3; 8 bases map to TRBD1. Germline V CDR1 and CDR2: SGHTA, FQGNSA. There are 16 residues in the CDR3. The trim removed 0 bases at V and 0 bases at J, leaving 2 bases unmatched.

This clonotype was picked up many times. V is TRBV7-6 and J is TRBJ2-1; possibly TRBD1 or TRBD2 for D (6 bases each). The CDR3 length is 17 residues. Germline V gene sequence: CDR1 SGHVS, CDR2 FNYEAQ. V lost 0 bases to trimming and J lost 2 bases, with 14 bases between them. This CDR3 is CASSLASAGQTYNEQFF. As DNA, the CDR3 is TGTGCCAGCAGCTTAGCTAGCGCGGGACAAACCTACAATGAGCAGTTCTTC.

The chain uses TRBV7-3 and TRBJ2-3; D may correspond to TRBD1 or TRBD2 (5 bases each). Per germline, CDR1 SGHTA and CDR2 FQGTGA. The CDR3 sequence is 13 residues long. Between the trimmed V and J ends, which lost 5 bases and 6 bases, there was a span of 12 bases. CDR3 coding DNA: TGTGCCAGCAGCACTAGACGACAGGATACGCAGTATTTT. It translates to CASSTRRQDTQYF. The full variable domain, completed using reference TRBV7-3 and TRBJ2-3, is GAGVSQTPSNKVTEKGKYVELRCDPISGHTALYWYRQSLGQGPEFLIYFQGTGAADDSGLPNDRFFAVRPEGSVSTLKIQRTERGDSAVYLCASSTRRQDTQYFGPGTRLTVL.

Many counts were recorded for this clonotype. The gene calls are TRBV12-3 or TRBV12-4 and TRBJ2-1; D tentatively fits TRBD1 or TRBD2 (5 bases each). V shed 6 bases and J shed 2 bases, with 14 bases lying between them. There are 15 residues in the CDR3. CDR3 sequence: CASSGVGVTYNEQFF. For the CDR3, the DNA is TGTGCCAGCAGCGGTGTGGGGGTAACCTACAATGAGCAGTTCTTC.

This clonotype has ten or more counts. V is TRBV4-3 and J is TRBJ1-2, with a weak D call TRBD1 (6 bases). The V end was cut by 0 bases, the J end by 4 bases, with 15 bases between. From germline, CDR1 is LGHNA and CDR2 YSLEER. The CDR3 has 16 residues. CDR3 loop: CASSQDSFDRSYGYTF. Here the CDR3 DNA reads TGCGCCAGCAGCCAAGATTCCTTCGACAGGAGCTATGGCTACACCTTC.

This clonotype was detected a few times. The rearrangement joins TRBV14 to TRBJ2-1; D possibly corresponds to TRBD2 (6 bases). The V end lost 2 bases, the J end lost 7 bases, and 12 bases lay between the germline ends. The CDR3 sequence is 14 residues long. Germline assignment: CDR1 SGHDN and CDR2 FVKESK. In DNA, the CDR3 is TGTGCCAGCAGCCAATATGGTGGAGGGAATGAGCAGTTCTTC. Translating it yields CASSQYGGGNEQFF.

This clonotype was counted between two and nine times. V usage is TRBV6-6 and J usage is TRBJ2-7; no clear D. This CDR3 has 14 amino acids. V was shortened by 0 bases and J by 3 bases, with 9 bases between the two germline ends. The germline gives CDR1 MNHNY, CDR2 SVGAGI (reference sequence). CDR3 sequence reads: CASSYSSPGYEQYF. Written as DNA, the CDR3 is TGTGCCAGCAGTTACTCCTCCCCGGGCTACGAGCAGTACTTC.

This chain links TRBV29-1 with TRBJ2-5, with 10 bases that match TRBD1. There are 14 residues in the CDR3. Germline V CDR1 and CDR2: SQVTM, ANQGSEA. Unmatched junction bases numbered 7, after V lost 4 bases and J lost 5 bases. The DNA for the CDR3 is TGCAGCGTTGTCGGGACAGGGGTTTTGGAGACCCAGTACTTC. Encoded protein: CSVVGTGVLETQYF.

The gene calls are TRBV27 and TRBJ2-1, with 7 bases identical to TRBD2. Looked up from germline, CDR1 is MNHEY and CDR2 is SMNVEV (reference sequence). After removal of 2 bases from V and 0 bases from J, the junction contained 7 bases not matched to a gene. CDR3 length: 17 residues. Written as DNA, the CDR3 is TGTGCCAGCAGTTTAGTCTACCTAGCGGCCTCCTACAATGAGCAGTTCTTC. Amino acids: CASSLVYLAASYNEQFF.

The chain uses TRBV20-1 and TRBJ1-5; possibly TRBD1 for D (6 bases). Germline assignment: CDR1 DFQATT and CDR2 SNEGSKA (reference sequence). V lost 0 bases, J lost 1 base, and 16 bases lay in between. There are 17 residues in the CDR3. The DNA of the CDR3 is TGCAGTGCTAGAGAGGGGCAGGGGCGTGGAAGCAATCAGCCCCAGCATTTT. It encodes CSAREGQGRGSNQPQHF.

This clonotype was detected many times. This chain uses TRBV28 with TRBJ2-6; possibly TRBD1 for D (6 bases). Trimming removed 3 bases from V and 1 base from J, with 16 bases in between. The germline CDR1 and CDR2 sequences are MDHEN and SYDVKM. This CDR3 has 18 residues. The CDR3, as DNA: TGTGCCAGCAGTTTTTCGACCATTACAGGGTCTGGGGCCAACGTCCTGACTTTC. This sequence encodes CASSFSTITGSGANVLTF.

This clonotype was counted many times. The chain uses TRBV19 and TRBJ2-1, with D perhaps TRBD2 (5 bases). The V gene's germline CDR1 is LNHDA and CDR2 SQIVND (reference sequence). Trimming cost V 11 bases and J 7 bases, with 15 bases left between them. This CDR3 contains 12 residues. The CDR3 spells CAGPGVANEQFF. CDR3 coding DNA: TGTGCCGGGCCCGGGGTGGCGAATGAGCAGTTCTTC.

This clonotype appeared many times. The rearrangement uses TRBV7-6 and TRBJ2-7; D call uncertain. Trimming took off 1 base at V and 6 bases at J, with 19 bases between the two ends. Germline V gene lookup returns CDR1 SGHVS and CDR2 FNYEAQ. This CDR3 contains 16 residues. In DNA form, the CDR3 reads TGTGCCAGCAGCTTAGAAATAGGTCTCGCGCCTCTCGAGCAGTACTTC. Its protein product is CASSLEIGLAPLEQYF.

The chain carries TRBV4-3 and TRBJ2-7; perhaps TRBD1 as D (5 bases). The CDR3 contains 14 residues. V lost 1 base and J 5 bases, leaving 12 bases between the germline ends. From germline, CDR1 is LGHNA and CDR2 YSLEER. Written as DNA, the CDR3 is TGCGCCAGCAGCCAAGCCCCAGGGTACGACGAGCAGTACTTC. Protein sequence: CASSQAPGYDEQYF.

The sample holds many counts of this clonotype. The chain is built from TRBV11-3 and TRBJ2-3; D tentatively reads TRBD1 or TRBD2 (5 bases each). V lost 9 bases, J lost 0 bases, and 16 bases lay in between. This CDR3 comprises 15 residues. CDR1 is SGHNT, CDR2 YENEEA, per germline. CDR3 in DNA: TGTGCCAGTTCCAGCCGGGACGGTAGCACAGATACGCAGTATTTT. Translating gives CASSSRDGSTDTQYF.

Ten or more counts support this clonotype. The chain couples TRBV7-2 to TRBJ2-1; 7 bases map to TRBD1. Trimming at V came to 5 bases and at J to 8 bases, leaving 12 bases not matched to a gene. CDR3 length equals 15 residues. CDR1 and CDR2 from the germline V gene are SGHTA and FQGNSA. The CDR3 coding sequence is TGTGCCAGCAGCCCCGGGACAGTAAAGGGATATGAGCAGTTCTTC. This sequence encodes CASSPGTVKGYEQFF.

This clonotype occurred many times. The DNA for the CDR3 is TGCGCCAGCGCGCAGGGCCTCCATAGCAATCAGCCCCAGCATTTT. It yields the protein CASAQGLHSNQPQHF. This chain connects TRBV4-1 to TRBJ1-5, with TRBD1 as a possible D gene (5 bases). Trimming shortened V by 8 bases and J by 0 bases, and 14 bases separated the two germline ends. The CDR3 is 15 residues long. CDR1 MGHRA and CDR2 YSYEKL come from the germline V gene.

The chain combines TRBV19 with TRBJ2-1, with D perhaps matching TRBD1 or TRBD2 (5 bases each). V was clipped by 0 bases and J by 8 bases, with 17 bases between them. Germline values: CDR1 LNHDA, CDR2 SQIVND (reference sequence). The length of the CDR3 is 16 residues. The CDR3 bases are TGTGCCAGTAGTATAGAGTCCCGGGGACCACTACATGAGCAGTTCTTC. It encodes CASSIESRGPLHEQFF.

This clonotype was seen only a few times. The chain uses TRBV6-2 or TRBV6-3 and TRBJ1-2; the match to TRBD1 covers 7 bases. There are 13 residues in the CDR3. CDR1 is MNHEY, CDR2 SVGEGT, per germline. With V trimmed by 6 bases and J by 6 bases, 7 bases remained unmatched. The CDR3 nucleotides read TGTGCCAGCAGCCCAGGGGGTGAAAATGGCTACACCTTC. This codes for CASSPGGENGYTF.

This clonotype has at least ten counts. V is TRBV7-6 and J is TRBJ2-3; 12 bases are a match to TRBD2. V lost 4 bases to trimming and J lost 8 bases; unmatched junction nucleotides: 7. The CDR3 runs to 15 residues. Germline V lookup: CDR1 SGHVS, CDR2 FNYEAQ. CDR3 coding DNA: TGTGCCAGCAGCTCGACTAGCGGGGGTGACCTTACGCAGTATTTT. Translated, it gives CASSSTSGGDLTQYF. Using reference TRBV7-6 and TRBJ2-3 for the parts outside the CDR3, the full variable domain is GAGVSQSPRYKVTKRGQDVALRCDPISGHVSLYWYRQALGQGPEFLTYFNYEAQQDKSGLPNDRFSAERPEGSISTLTIQRTEQRDSAMYRCASSSTSGGDLTQYFGPGTRLTVL.

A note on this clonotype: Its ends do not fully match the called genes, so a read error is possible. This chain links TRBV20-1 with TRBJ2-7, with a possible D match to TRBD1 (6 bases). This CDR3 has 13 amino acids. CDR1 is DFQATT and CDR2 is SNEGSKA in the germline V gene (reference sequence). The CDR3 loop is CSARDSDSYKQYF. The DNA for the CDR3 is TGCAGTGCTAGAGACTCGGACAGCTACAAGCAGTACTTC.